This TCR beta chain appears in the sequencing data of a study of cytomegalovirus exposure and HLA in healthy donors. Study summary: From HLA-typed donors, an early data release held some 91 million unique TCRs.

The PCR contained 60 Vbeta and 13 Jbeta primers. This table comes from immunoSEQ multiplex PCR, and its TCRdb copy is limited to in-frame clones, with some not included. The sample includes about 170,000 clones, 84% of them seen just once. Findings of the study overall: A prior analysis recorded that most TCR beta V segments were productive about 87% or about 30% of the time. At a 0.05 false discovery rate, a later analysis found 18,000 or so TCR beta sequences to be associated with HLA alleles. While the bulk of TCR sequences proved rare, some public TCRs turned up in many donors.

Trimming removed 0 bases from V and 2 bases from J; junction bases left unmatched: 3. The V gene's germline CDR1 is MGHRA and CDR2 YSYEKL. The CDR3 runs to 15 residues. For this clone: The target antigen is unknown.

Sequencing was done on a sample of PBMCs. This clonotype was obtained from a boy aged 2 to 9 in good health and CMV-seronegative. J is TRBJ1-2 and V is TRBV4-1, with 7 bases lining up with TRBD1. CDR3 sequence reads: CASSQETDRNYGYTF. The CDR3 region has the DNA TGCGCCAGCAGCCAAGAGACGGACAGGAACTATGGCTACACCTTC.